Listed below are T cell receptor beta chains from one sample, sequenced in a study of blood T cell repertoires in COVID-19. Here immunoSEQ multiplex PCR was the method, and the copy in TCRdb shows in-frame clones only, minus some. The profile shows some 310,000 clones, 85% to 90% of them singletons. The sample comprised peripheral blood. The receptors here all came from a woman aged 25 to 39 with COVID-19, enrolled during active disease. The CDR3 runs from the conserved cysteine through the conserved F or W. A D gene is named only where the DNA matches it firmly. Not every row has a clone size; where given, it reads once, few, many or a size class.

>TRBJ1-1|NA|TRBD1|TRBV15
TGTGCCACCAGCAGACCCGAACAGGGGGTAGGAACTGAAGCTTTCTTT
CATSRPEQGVGTEAFF
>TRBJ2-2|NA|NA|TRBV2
TGTGCCAGCAGAAGAGGGCCCACCGGGGAGCTGTTTTTT
CASRRGPTGELFF
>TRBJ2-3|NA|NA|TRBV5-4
TGTGCCAGCAGCTTGGGGGCGGGAGATACGCAGTATTTT
CASSLGAGDTQYF
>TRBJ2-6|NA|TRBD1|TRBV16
TGTGCCAGCAGCCGTATAAGGGGGCAAGGGGCCAACGTCCTGACTTTC
CASSRIRGQGANVLTF
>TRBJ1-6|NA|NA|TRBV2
TGTGCCAGCAGGGACAGCTCCTATAATTCACCCCTCCACTTT
CASRDSSYNSPLHF
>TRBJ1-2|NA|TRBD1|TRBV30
TGTGCCTGGAGTGTAACCAGGGGGAAACATGGCTACACCTTC
CAWSVTRGKHGYTF
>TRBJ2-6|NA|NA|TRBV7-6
TGTGCCAGCTCATCAGGGGCCCACAGGGCCAACGTCCTGACTTTC
CASSSGAHRANVLTF
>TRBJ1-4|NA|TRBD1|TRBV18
TGTGCCAGCTCATCCAACAGGGGTTCTAATGAAAAACTGTTTTTT
CASSSNRGSNEKLFF
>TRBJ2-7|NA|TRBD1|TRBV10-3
TGTGCCATCAGCCCGGGACAGGGAGTTCGTAAGCAGTACTTC
CAISPGQGVRKQYF
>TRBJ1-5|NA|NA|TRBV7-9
TGTGCCAGCAGCTCAGACACTTACAATCAGCCCCAGCATTTT
CASSSDTYNQPQHF
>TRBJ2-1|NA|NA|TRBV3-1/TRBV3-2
TGTGCCAGCAGCCAGGAGACAGAGGCGCGCGATGAGCAGTTCTTC
CASSQETEARDEQFF
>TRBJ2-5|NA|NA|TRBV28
TGTGCCAGCAGTCTCTCAGCCGGGACTGCGCAGATAATCTCGTACTTC
CASSLSAGTAQIISYF
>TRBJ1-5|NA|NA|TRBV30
TGTGCCTGGAGTGTACAAGGGAGACAGCCCCAGCATTTT
CAWSVQGRQPQHF
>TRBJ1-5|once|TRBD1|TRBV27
TGTGCCAGCAAAGCGACAGGGGGCCTGGGTCAGCCCCAGCATTTT
CASKATGGLGQPQHF
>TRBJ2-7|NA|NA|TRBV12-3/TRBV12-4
TGTGCCAGCAGTTTTCGTCAGGCCCTCGAGCAGTACTTC
CASSFRQALEQYF
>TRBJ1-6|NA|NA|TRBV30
TGTGCTTGGATGCGCCTACAGTTGACCCTCCACTTT
CAWMRLQLTLHF
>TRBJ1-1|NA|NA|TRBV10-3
TGTGCCATCAGTGAGTCAACAGGCAGACAGAACACTGAAGCTTTCTTT
CAISESTGRQNTEAFF
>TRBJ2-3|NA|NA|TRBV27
TGTGCCAGCAGTTTTAACGGGAACACAGATACGCAGTATTTT
CASSFNGNTDTQYF
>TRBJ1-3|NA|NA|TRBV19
TGTGCCAGTAGTATTCCGAGCTCTGGAAACACCATATATTTT
CASSIPSSGNTIYF
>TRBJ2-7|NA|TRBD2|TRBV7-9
TGTGCCAGCAGCTTAGGCGGGAGGGCCCACGAGCAGTACTTC
CASSLGGRAHEQYF
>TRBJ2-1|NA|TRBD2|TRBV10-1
TGCGCCAGCAGACGGACTAGCGGGGACAATGAGCAGTTCTTC
CASRRTSGDNEQFF
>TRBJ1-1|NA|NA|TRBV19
TGTGCCAGTGCCGACGGGAGGAACACTGAAGCTTTCTTT
CASADGRNTEAFF
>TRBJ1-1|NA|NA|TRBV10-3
TGTGCCATCAGGACCGGGACATTAAACACTGAAGCTTTCTTT
CAIRTGTLNTEAFF
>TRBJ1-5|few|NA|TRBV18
TGTGCCAGCTCACCAAATGTTCAGGCGAATCAGCCCCAGCATTTT
CASSPNVQANQPQHF
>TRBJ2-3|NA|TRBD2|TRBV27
TGTGCCAGCAGTGTGACTAGCACCTCCACAGATACGCAGTATTTT
CASSVTSTSTDTQYF
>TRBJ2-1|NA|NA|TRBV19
TGTGCCAGTAGTATCAGGGGAAGCTCCTACAATGAGCAGTTCTTC
CASSIRGSSYNEQFF
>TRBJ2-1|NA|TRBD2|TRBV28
TGTGCCAGCAGTTTACATACTAGCGGTTACAATGAGCAGTTCTTC
CASSLHTSGYNEQFF
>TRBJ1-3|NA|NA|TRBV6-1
TGTGCCAGCAGTGAATCGGGGGGAACTGGAAACACCATATATTTT
CASSESGGTGNTIYF
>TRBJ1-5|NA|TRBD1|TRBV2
TGTGCCAGCAGTACTCAGGGACAGGGGGACTCCCAGCATTTT
CASSTQGQGDSQHF
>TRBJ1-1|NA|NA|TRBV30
TGTGCCTACAAAGGGGCCTCACTTTCTGAAGCTTTCTTT
CAYKGASLSEAFF
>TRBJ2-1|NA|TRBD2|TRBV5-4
TGTGCCAGCAGCACGGGACTAGCGGGGTACAATGAGCAGTTCTTC
CASSTGLAGYNEQFF
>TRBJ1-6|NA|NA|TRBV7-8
TGTGCCAGCGCGCGGTACGGAAGGAATTCACCCCTCCACTTT
CASARYGRNSPLHF
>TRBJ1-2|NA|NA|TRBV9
TGTGCCAGCAGCCCATCGACTCACACGAACTATGGCTACACCTTC
CASSPSTHTNYGYTF
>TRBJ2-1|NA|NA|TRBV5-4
TGTGCCAGCAGCTGGGATACGGACTATGAGCAGTTCTTC
CASSWDTDYEQFF
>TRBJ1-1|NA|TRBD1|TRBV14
TGTGCCAGCAGCCAGCAGGGGGGCCTGAACACTGAAGCTTTCTTT
CASSQQGGLNTEAFF
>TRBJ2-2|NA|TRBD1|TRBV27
TGTGCCAGCAGGACTCGACAGGGGGGCACCGGGGAGCTGTTTTTT
CASRTRQGGTGELFF
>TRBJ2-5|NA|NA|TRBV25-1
TGTGCCAGCAGGGGCCACCTCCAAGAGACCCAGTACTTC
CASRGHLQETQYF
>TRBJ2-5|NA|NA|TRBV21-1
TGTGCCAGCAGCAAAGATCGGGGCGGGAACCAAGAGACCCAGTACTTC
CASSKDRGGNQETQYF